The 14 T cell receptor beta chains below all came from one sample that was sequenced in a study of shared clonotypes between healthy human individuals. Here immunoSEQ multiplex PCR was the method, and the copy in TCRdb shows in-frame clones only, minus some. Among roughly 1,000,000 clones listed, approximately 78% were seen once. The sequenced sample was memory CD4+ T cells from PBMCs. Stated subset: CD45RA-negative fraction. These receptor sequences come from a man younger than 35 in good health. Some clones in this sample may be carry-over from other donors' samples.

This sequence joins TRBV2 and TRBJ1-4, with TRBD1 as a possible D gene (6 bases). The germline gives CDR1 SNHLY, CDR2 FYNNEI. The CDR3 runs 14 residues. V dropped 6 bases and J dropped 8 bases, with 16 bases sitting between them. The CDR3, as DNA: TGTGCCAGCAGAAATCAGGGGTATTTGGAAAAACTGTTTTTT. Translating it yields CASRNQGYLEKLFF.

Comments on this clone: It may be a read error: a sequence one base away is much more abundant. This same CDR3 is encoded by further DNA sequences in the sample. The chain combines TRBV20-1 with TRBJ1-1; D is unresolved. Germline V lookup: CDR1 DFQATT, CDR2 SNEGSKA (reference sequence). This CDR3 contains 11 residues. V was pared by 4 bases and J by 1 base, with 4 bases between. The CDR3 DNA reads TGCAGTGCTACCGGGAACACTGAAGCTTTCTTT. Translated: CSATGNTEAFF.

This chain uses TRBV7-8 with TRBJ2-7, with TRBD2 matching 7 bases. Germline V gene lookup returns CDR1 SGHVS and CDR2 FQNEAQ. Trimming at V came to 5 bases and at J to 5 bases, leaving 6 bases not matched to a gene. The CDR3 extends over 13 amino acids. DNA for the CDR3: TGTGCCAGCAGCCTGGGGGGGTGGAACGAGCAGTACTTC. Encoded protein: CASSLGGWNEQYF.

The chain recombines TRBV9 with TRBJ2-6; D is uncertain. V lost 4 bases to trimming and J lost 3 bases, with 11 bases between them. This CDR3 contains 15 residues. CDR1 and CDR2 (germline): SGDLS, YYNGEE. CDR3 sequence (DNA): TGTGCCAGCAGCTCTCCCAGAGGTGGGGCCAACGTCCTGACTTTC. This gives the protein CASSSPRGGANVLTF.

The rearrangement joins TRBV28 to TRBJ1-2; no clear D gene. CDR1 MDHEN and CDR2 SYDVKM come from the germline V gene. The ends were cut back, 3 bases at V and 8 bases at J, with 10 bases in the middle. The CDR3 spans 12 residues. The CDR3 protein is CASSFWAGGYTF. In DNA form, the CDR3 reads TGTGCCAGCAGTTTTTGGGCTGGGGGCTACACCTTC.

CDR3 sequence reads: CATSKRTSGYNEQFF. The CDR3 nucleotides read TGTGCCACCAGCAAGCGGACTAGCGGATACAATGAGCAGTTCTTC. V is TRBV15 and J is TRBJ2-1, with TRBD2 identical over 10 bases. The CDR3 runs to 15 residues. Per the germline V gene, CDR1 is LNHNV and CDR2 is YYDKDF (reference sequence). Germline trimming cut 4 bases from V and 4 bases from J; bases unmatched to any gene: 4.

This chain uses TRBV7-3 with TRBJ1-1, with TRBD1 as a possible D gene (5 bases). CDR3 length: 18 amino acids. The V gene lost 2 bases and the J gene lost 1 base, with 20 bases spanning the gap. CDR1 is SGHTA and CDR2 is FQGTGA in the germline V gene. As DNA, the CDR3 is TGTGCCAGCAGCTTACTCACCGACACAGCGAGGGGGAACACTGAAGCTTTCTTT. Translating gives CASSLLTDTARGNTEAFF.

The rearrangement joins TRBV2 to TRBJ1-5, with 11 positions matching TRBD1. Germline assignment: CDR1 SNHLY and CDR2 FYNNEI. This CDR3 comprises 14 residues. Trimming took 6 bases from V and 8 from J; bases not matched to a gene: 6. CDR3 nucleotides: TGTGCCAGCAGCCGGACAGGGGGCGAAGAGCCCCAGCATTTT. Translated, it gives CASSRTGGEEPQHF.

CDR3 DNA: TGCGCCAGCAGCTCGGTCCCCTCTGAAGAGCAGTACTTC. Translation: CASSSVPSEEQYF. The chain recombines TRBV5-1 with TRBJ2-7; D not certain. The ends were cut back, 3 bases at V and 7 bases at J, with 14 bases in the middle. From germline, CDR1 is SGHRS and CDR2 YFSETQ. CDR3 length: 13 residues. Full variable domain (missing parts from reference TRBV5-1 and TRBJ2-7): KAGVTQTPRYLIKTRGQQVTLSCSPISGHRSVSWYQQTPGQGLQFLFEYFSETQRNKGNFPGRFSGRQFSNSRSEMNVSTLELGDSALYLCASSSVPSEEQYFGPGTRLTVT.

This chain connects TRBV5-5 to TRBJ2-5, with D hard to call. The germline V gene has CDR1 SGHKS and CDR2 YYEKEE (reference sequence). Trimming removed 2 bases from V and 6 bases from J, with 17 bases in between. The CDR3 length is 15 residues. In nucleotides, the CDR3 is TGTGCCAGCAGCTTATTATACCCGCCCGGAAAGACCCAGTACTTC. This translates into CASSLLYPPGKTQYF.

The chain employs TRBV4-1 and TRBJ1-1; 9 positions agree with TRBD1. The V segment lost 3 bases and the J segment 7 bases; nucleotides outside the gene matches: 6. CDR1 and CDR2 from the germline V gene are MGHRA and YSYEKL. The CDR3 extends over 14 amino acids. Here the CDR3 reads CASSQRQGDGEAFF. DNA of the CDR3: TGCGCCAGCAGCCAGAGACAGGGGGACGGTGAAGCTTTCTTT.

This chain uses TRBV30 with TRBJ1-1; D is unresolved. The CDR3 runs to 14 residues. V was trimmed by 3 bases and J by 1 base, leaving 12 bases between them. Looked up from germline, CDR1 is GTSNPN and CDR2 is SVGIG (reference sequence). The CDR3: CAWRRPDTNTEAFF. Here the CDR3 DNA reads TGTGCCTGGAGGCGTCCAGACACGAACACTGAAGCTTTCTTT.

The J gene is TRBJ1-1, the V gene TRBV9; TRBD1 matches at 7 bases. The CDR3 extends over 17 amino acids. Looked up from germline, CDR1 is SGDLS and CDR2 is YYNGEE. The J segment lost 0 bases and the V segment lost 4 bases, leaving 12 bases of the junction unmatched. CDR3 residues: CASSSPPGQLMNTEAFF. Here the CDR3 DNA reads TGTGCCAGCAGCTCACCGCCGGGACAGCTCATGAACACTGAAGCTTTCTTT.

The chain couples TRBV28 to TRBJ2-5; 8 bases are a match to TRBD1. Germline-derived CDR1 and CDR2 are MDHEN and SYDVKM. The V gene end was trimmed by 8 bases and the J gene end by 5 bases; junction bases not matched to a gene: 4. The CDR3 extends over 12 amino acids. The CDR3 region is CASGQGRETQYF. The CDR3 DNA sequence: TGTGCCAGCGGACAGGGTCGGGAGACCCAGTACTTC.